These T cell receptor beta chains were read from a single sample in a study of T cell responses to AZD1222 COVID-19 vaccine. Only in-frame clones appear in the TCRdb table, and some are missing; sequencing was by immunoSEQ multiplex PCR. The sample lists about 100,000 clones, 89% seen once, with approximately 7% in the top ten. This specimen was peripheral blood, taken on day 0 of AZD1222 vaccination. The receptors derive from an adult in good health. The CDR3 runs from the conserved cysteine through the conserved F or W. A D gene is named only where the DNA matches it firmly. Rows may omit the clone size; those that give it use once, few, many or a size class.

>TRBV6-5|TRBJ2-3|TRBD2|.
CASSSVAGAAGNQQYF
TGTGCCAGCAGTTCCGTAGCGGGTGCGGCCGGTAACCAGCAGTATTTT
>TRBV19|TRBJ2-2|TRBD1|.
CASSMWDRNTGELFF
TGTGCCAGTAGTATGTGGGACAGGAACACCGGGGAGCTGTTTTTT
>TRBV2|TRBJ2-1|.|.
CASSEDRFSAQFF
TGTGCCAGCAGTGAAGATCGCTTCTCGGCGCAGTTCTTC
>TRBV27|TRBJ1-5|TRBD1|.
CASSLFGTGSHQPQHF
TGTGCCAGCAGTTTATTCGGGACAGGATCTCATCAGCCCCAGCATTTT
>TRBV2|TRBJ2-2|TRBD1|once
CASRPDRVKTGELFF
TGTGCCAGCAGACCCGACAGGGTGAAGACCGGGGAGCTGTTTTTT
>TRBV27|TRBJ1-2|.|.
CASSHTDGRNYGYTF
TGTGCCAGCAGTCATACGGACGGGCGTAACTATGGCTACACCTTC
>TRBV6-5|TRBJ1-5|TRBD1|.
CASTDRDGQPQHF
TGTGCCAGCACGGACAGGGACGGTCAGCCCCAGCATTTT
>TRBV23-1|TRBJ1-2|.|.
CASSNVHRNSTNYGYTF
TGCGCCAGCAGTAACGTACATCGAAACTCTACTAACTATGGCTACACCTTC
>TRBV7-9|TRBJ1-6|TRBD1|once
CASSRDRGNSPLHF
TGTGCCAGCAGTCGAGACAGGGGAAATTCACCCCTCCACTTT
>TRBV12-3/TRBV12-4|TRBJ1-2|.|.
CASSLGTYGYTF
TGTGCCAGCAGTTTAGGTACTTACGGCTACACCTTC
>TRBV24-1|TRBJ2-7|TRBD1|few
CATSAETGSDEQYF
TGTGCCACCAGTGCCGAGACAGGGAGCGACGAGCAGTACTTC
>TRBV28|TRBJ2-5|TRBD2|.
CASSLSSGLPPETQYF
TGTGCCAGCAGTTTGTCTAGCGGGCTTCCCCCGGAGACCCAGTACTTC
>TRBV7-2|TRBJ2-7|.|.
CASSLVSSRYEQYF
TGTGCCAGCAGCTTAGTTTCTAGCAGATACGAGCAGTACTTC
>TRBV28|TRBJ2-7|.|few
CASSSPGYEQYF
TGTGCCAGCAGCTCCCCGGGCTACGAGCAGTACTTC
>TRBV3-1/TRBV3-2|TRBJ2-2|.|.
CASSQAPGHGGELFF
TGTGCCAGCAGCCAAGCCCCAGGCCACGGTGGGGAGCTGTTTTTT
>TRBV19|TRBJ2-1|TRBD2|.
CASSIGSGSSYNEQFF
TGTGCCAGTAGTATAGGTAGCGGGAGTTCCTACAATGAGCAGTTCTTC
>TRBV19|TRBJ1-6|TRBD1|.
CATGTANNSPLHF
TGTGCCACCGGGACAGCGAATAATTCACCCCTCCACTTT
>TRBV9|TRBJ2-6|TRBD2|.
CASSASGSGANVLTF
TGTGCCAGCAGCGCAAGCGGGAGTGGGGCCAACGTCCTGACTTTC
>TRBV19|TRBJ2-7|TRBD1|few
CASSTQTGLVEQYF
TGTGCCAGTAGTACCCAGACAGGGCTGGTCGAGCAGTACTTC
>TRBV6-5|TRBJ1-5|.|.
CASSRDQNQPQHF
TGTGCCAGCAGCCGGGACCAAAATCAGCCCCAGCATTTT
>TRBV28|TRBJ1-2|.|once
CASSGPHEGYGYTF
TGTGCCAGCAGTGGCCCCCACGAGGGCTATGGCTACACCTTC
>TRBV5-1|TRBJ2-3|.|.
CASSLSPFGSSTDTQYF
TGCGCCAGCAGCTTGTCTCCCTTCGGGAGCAGCACAGATACGCAGTATTTT
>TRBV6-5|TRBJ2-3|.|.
CASTNGLGSTDTQYF
TGTGCCAGCACCAACGGGTTGGGGAGCACAGATACGCAGTATTTT
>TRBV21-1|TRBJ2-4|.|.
CASSKEFPPGTAKNIQYF
TGTGCCAGCAGCAAAGAATTCCCCCCAGGGACCGCCAAAAACATTCAGTACTTC
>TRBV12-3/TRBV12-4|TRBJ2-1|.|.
CASSLRYGGREFF
TGTGCCAGCAGTTTACGGTACGGGGGGCGGGAGTTCTTC
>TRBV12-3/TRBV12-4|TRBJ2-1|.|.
CASSFRVGEQFF
TGTGCCAGCAGTTTTAGGGTAGGTGAGCAGTTCTTC
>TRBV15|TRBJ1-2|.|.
CATSSSGSNGYTF
TGTGCCACCAGCAGTAGCGGATCGAACGGCTACACCTTC
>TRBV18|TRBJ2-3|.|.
CASSPAADTQYF
TGTGCCAGCTCACCAGCGGCAGATACGCAGTATTTT
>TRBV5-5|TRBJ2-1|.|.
CASSPAGASSYNEQFF
TGTGCCAGCAGCCCCGCAGGGGCAAGCTCCTACAATGAGCAGTTCTTC
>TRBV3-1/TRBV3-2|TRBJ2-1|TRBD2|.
CASSQDLLPVAGGPSGNEQFF
TGTGCCAGCAGCCAAGATCTGTTACCAGTGGCGGGAGGGCCGTCGGGGAATGAGCAGTTCTTC
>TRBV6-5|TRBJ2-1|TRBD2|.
CASSRTSGAGYEQFF
TGTGCCAGCAGTCGTACTAGCGGAGCGGGGTATGAGCAGTTCTTC
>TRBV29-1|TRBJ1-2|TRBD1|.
CSASGTGVGGYTF
TGCAGCGCCTCCGGGACAGGGGTAGGCGGCTACACCTTC
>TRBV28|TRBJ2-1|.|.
CASSAGVEQFF
TGTGCCAGCAGCGCAGGGGTTGAGCAGTTCTTC
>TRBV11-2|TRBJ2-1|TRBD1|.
CASSPSGRGNEQFF
TGTGCCAGCAGCCCGTCGGGCAGGGGGAATGAGCAGTTCTTC
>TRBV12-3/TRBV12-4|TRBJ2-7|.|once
CASSLSSSYEQYF
TGTGCCAGCAGTTTGAGTAGCTCCTACGAGCAGTACTTC
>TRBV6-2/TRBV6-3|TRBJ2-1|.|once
CASSNYRSSYNEQFF
TGTGCCAGCAGTAACTACCGAAGCTCCTACAATGAGCAGTTCTTC